A selection of T cell receptor beta chains follows, all from one sample in a study of early stage breast cancer tumors. The assay was immunoSEQ multiplex PCR, and TCRdb's table has in-frame clones only and misses some. The sample shows 51,000 or so clones, approximately 83% of them seen only once. The sequenced sample consisted of blood. The receptors stem from a person between 50 and 60 years old with breast cancer. CDR3s include the opening cysteine and the closing phenylalanine or tryptophan. Each record gives: J gene, D gene, clone size, V gene, CDR3 DNA, CDR3 protein. A D gene is named only where the DNA matches it firmly. Clone size, where shown, is once, few, many, or a class for clones that have expanded.

J gene: TRBJ1-2
D gene: TRBD1
clone size: NA
V gene: TRBV27
CDR3 DNA: TGTGCCAGCAGTTTATACGGACAGGGCAGTATCGATTATGGCTACACCTTC
CDR3 protein: CASSLYGQGSIDYGYTF

J gene: TRBJ1-2
D gene: NA
clone size: NA
V gene: TRBV7-2
CDR3 DNA: TGTGCCAGCAGCTTTGGCAGGGAGGACTATGGCTACACCTTC
CDR3 protein: CASSFGREDYGYTF

J gene: TRBJ2-7
D gene: TRBD2
clone size: few
V gene: TRBV29-1
CDR3 DNA: TGCTCCTTCGGGCTAGCGGGAGAGACAGCTCGTGAGCAGTACTTC
CDR3 protein: CSFGLAGETAREQYF

J gene: TRBJ2-7
D gene: NA
clone size: NA
V gene: TRBV28
CDR3 DNA: TGTGCCAGCAGTTGGGGACTCGGACAAACGGACTACGAGCAGTACTTC
CDR3 protein: CASSWGLGQTDYEQYF

J gene: TRBJ2-5
D gene: NA
clone size: NA
V gene: TRBV6-1
CDR3 DNA: TGTGCCAGCAGTGAAGGTTTTCAAGAGACCCAGTACTTC
CDR3 protein: CASSEGFQETQYF

J gene: TRBJ2-1
D gene: NA
clone size: NA
V gene: TRBV14
CDR3 DNA: TGTGCCAGCAGCCAAGATCAAGCGGGTGGGCAGTTCTTC
CDR3 protein: CASSQDQAGGQFF

J gene: TRBJ2-7
D gene: NA
clone size: NA
V gene: TRBV30
CDR3 DNA: TGTGCCTGGAGTGACGGGGACGACGAGCAGTACTTC
CDR3 protein: CAWSDGDDEQYF

J gene: TRBJ1-4
D gene: NA
clone size: NA
V gene: TRBV28
CDR3 DNA: TGTGCCAGCAGTTTACAGGCAACTAATGAAAAACTGTTTTTT
CDR3 protein: CASSLQATNEKLFF

J gene: TRBJ1-1
D gene: NA
clone size: NA
V gene: TRBV7-9
CDR3 DNA: TGTGCCAGCAGCTACGGGGGGGCCATGAACACTGAAGCTTTCTTT
CDR3 protein: CASSYGGAMNTEAFF

J gene: TRBJ2-4
D gene: TRBD1
clone size: NA
V gene: TRBV19
CDR3 DNA: TGTGCCAGTACCGGGACAGGGGGCGGAAACATTCAGTACTTC
CDR3 protein: CASTGTGGGNIQYF

J gene: TRBJ1-2
D gene: NA
clone size: NA
V gene: TRBV7-2
CDR3 DNA: TGTGCCAGCAGCCCTGGGCTGGGACAATACGGCTACACCTTC
CDR3 protein: CASSPGLGQYGYTF

J gene: TRBJ2-7
D gene: TRBD1
clone size: NA
V gene: TRBV27
CDR3 DNA: TGTGCCAGCAGCCCGAGGACAGGGTTGATCTACGAGCAGTACTTC
CDR3 protein: CASSPRTGLIYEQYF

J gene: TRBJ2-3
D gene: NA
clone size: NA
V gene: TRBV6-1
CDR3 DNA: TGTGCCAGCAGTGTGGGGGCGGCTGGCACAGATACGCAGTATTTT
CDR3 protein: CASSVGAAGTDTQYF

J gene: TRBJ2-1
D gene: TRBD2
clone size: NA
V gene: TRBV29-1
CDR3 DNA: TGCAGCGTTGAACGGGGGGGGGTTGAGCAGTTCTTC
CDR3 protein: CSVERGGVEQFF

J gene: TRBJ2-5
D gene: NA
clone size: NA
V gene: TRBV6-1
CDR3 DNA: TGTGCCAGCAGTATGGGGAGGAGCCAAGAGACCCAGTACTTC
CDR3 protein: CASSMGRSQETQYF

J gene: TRBJ1-2
D gene: NA
clone size: NA
V gene: TRBV28
CDR3 DNA: TGTGCCAGCAGGATTGACAGTGCCTATGGCTACACCTTC
CDR3 protein: CASRIDSAYGYTF

J gene: TRBJ2-7
D gene: NA
clone size: NA
V gene: TRBV2
CDR3 DNA: TGTGCCAGCAGTGATTTTCCAGGGTATGGGACCTACGAGCAGTACTTC
CDR3 protein: CASSDFPGYGTYEQYF

J gene: TRBJ2-2
D gene: NA
clone size: NA
V gene: TRBV19
CDR3 DNA: TGTGCCAGTAGCCCAAGTAGGACAGTGGGGGCCGGGGAGCTGTTTTTT
CDR3 protein: CASSPSRTVGAGELFF

J gene: TRBJ1-2
D gene: NA
clone size: NA
V gene: TRBV6-6
CDR3 DNA: TGTGCCAGCAGTTACGGGGCAGGGAGGTTTGGCTACACCTTC
CDR3 protein: CASSYGAGRFGYTF

J gene: TRBJ1-2
D gene: TRBD1
clone size: NA
V gene: TRBV7-9
CDR3 DNA: TGTGCCAGCAGCACGGAGGGACAGGGGGCGCGCTATGGCTACACCTTC
CDR3 protein: CASSTEGQGARYGYTF

J gene: TRBJ2-3
D gene: NA
clone size: NA
V gene: TRBV4-3
CDR3 DNA: TGCGCCAGCAGCCAAGCCGCAGGGCTGGATACGCAGTATTTT
CDR3 protein: CASSQAAGLDTQYF

J gene: TRBJ2-7
D gene: TRBD1
clone size: few
V gene: TRBV5-1
CDR3 DNA: TGCGCCAGCAGCGACCGGGACAGGGCCTACGAGCAGTACTTC
CDR3 protein: CASSDRDRAYEQYF

J gene: TRBJ2-5
D gene: TRBD1
clone size: once
V gene: TRBV7-7
CDR3 DNA: TGTGCTAGCAGCCCGTTTTTCCCCGACAGGGGCCAAGAGACCCAGTACTTC
CDR3 protein: CASSPFFPDRGQETQYF

J gene: TRBJ2-4
D gene: NA
clone size: NA
V gene: TRBV7-2
CDR3 DNA: TGTGCCAGCAGCTTAGCCGGAGGGCAGGGTGGCATTCAGTACTTC
CDR3 protein: CASSLAGGQGGIQYF

J gene: TRBJ1-1
D gene: NA
clone size: NA
V gene: TRBV4-3
CDR3 DNA: TGCGCCAGCAGCCAAATCCACAGGACCGAAGCTTTCTTT
CDR3 protein: CASSQIHRTEAFF

J gene: TRBJ2-5
D gene: TRBD1
clone size: once
V gene: TRBV29-1
CDR3 DNA: TGCAGCGTTCAGGGACAGCTTGGTGGAGAGACCCAGTACTTC
CDR3 protein: CSVQGQLGGETQYF

J gene: TRBJ2-5
D gene: TRBD2
clone size: NA
V gene: TRBV19
CDR3 DNA: TGTGCCAGTAGTATTGATAGCGGGGAGACCCAGTACTTC
CDR3 protein: CASSIDSGETQYF

J gene: TRBJ2-5
D gene: NA
clone size: NA
V gene: TRBV20-1
CDR3 DNA: TGCAGTGCTAGAGATGGGGAGACCCAGTACTTC
CDR3 protein: CSARDGETQYF

J gene: TRBJ2-7
D gene: TRBD1
clone size: NA
V gene: TRBV7-3
CDR3 DNA: TGTGCCAGCAGCGAGACAGGGGGGTCCTACGAGCAGTACTTC
CDR3 protein: CASSETGGSYEQYF

J gene: TRBJ2-2
D gene: NA
clone size: NA
V gene: TRBV11-2
CDR3 DNA: TGTGCCAGCACCGGGGGTTCGTGGGCATTCCCAAACACCGGGGAGCTGTTTTTT
CDR3 protein: CASTGGSWAFPNTGELFF

J gene: TRBJ1-2
D gene: NA
clone size: NA
V gene: TRBV16
CDR3 DNA: TGTGCCAGCAGCCAATTGGACGTGCGTGGCTACACCTTC
CDR3 protein: CASSQLDVRGYTF

J gene: TRBJ1-2
D gene: NA
clone size: NA
V gene: TRBV11-2
CDR3 DNA: TGTGCCAGCAGCTTAGGTGGGGCCAATCCAGTCTATGGCTACACCTTC
CDR3 protein: CASSLGGANPVYGYTF

J gene: TRBJ1-2
D gene: NA
clone size: NA
V gene: TRBV6-5
CDR3 DNA: TGTGCCAGCAGTTACTCGCGTACCGGGCCCAACTATGGCTACACCTTC
CDR3 protein: CASSYSRTGPNYGYTF

J gene: TRBJ2-1
D gene: NA
clone size: NA
V gene: TRBV15
CDR3 DNA: TGTGCCACCAGCCCCGGAGCCTACAATGAGCAGTTCTTC
CDR3 protein: CATSPGAYNEQFF

J gene: TRBJ2-7
D gene: NA
clone size: few
V gene: TRBV27
CDR3 DNA: TGTGCCAGCAGTCGCTCGGGGGGACACAACGAGCAGTACTTC
CDR3 protein: CASSRSGGHNEQYF

J gene: TRBJ2-3
D gene: NA
clone size: NA
V gene: TRBV10-3
CDR3 DNA: TGTGCCATCAGTGAGTCGGTGGGGAGCCCAGATACGCAGTATTTT
CDR3 protein: CAISESVGSPDTQYF

J gene: TRBJ1-6
D gene: NA
clone size: once
V gene: TRBV6-5
CDR3 DNA: TGTGCCAGCAGTTACTCCGGGGGCGCCAATAATTCACCCCTCCACTTT
CDR3 protein: CASSYSGGANNSPLHF

J gene: TRBJ2-3
D gene: NA
clone size: NA
V gene: TRBV29-1
CDR3 DNA: TGCAGCGTCGGCCCAGGGTTCGTCCGCACAGATACGCAGTATTTT
CDR3 protein: CSVGPGFVRTDTQYF

J gene: TRBJ2-2
D gene: TRBD2
clone size: NA
V gene: TRBV27
CDR3 DNA: TGTGCCAGCAGTCCGAAACTAGCGGGGGGGCGAAGGGAGCTGTTTTTT
CDR3 protein: CASSPKLAGGRRELFF

J gene: TRBJ2-5
D gene: NA
clone size: NA
V gene: TRBV7-2
CDR3 DNA: TGTGCCAGCAGCTTAGCGGGTACAAACCAAGAGACCCAGTACTTC
CDR3 protein: CASSLAGTNQETQYF

J gene: TRBJ1-3
D gene: NA
clone size: NA
V gene: TRBV7-9
CDR3 DNA: TGTGCCAGCAGCTTAGACTCCGGGACGGAAAACACCATATATTTT
CDR3 protein: CASSLDSGTENTIYF

J gene: TRBJ2-7
D gene: NA
clone size: NA
V gene: TRBV30
CDR3 DNA: TGTGCCTGGAGTAGGCAGAACTCCTACGAGCAGTACTTC
CDR3 protein: CAWSRQNSYEQYF

J gene: TRBJ2-4
D gene: TRBD1
clone size: NA
V gene: TRBV10-2
CDR3 DNA: TGCGCCAGCAGCATGACAGGGGGGTCCAAAAACATTCAGTACTTC
CDR3 protein: CASSMTGGSKNIQYF

J gene: TRBJ2-1
D gene: NA
clone size: NA
V gene: TRBV2
CDR3 DNA: TGTGCCAGCCTACTAGACCTTGGAGATGAGCAGTTCTTC
CDR3 protein: CASLLDLGDEQFF

J gene: TRBJ2-1
D gene: NA
clone size: NA
V gene: TRBV6-6
CDR3 DNA: TGTGCCAGCAGTTATAGGGGGGCTAGCAGTGAGCAGTTCTTC
CDR3 protein: CASSYRGASSEQFF

J gene: TRBJ2-5
D gene: NA
clone size: NA
V gene: TRBV5-1
CDR3 DNA: TGCGCCAGCAGCTTGGGGGGCGAAGAGACCCAGTACTTC
CDR3 protein: CASSLGGEETQYF

J gene: TRBJ2-1
D gene: TRBD2
clone size: NA
V gene: TRBV28
CDR3 DNA: TGTGCCAGCAGTTTAGGGCTAGCGGGGGACAATGAGCAGTTCTTC
CDR3 protein: CASSLGLAGDNEQFF

J gene: TRBJ1-4
D gene: NA
clone size: few
V gene: TRBV7-9
CDR3 DNA: TGTGCCAGCAGTGGGCAGGCATTTGGAAAACTGTTTTTT
CDR3 protein: CASSGQAFGKLFF

J gene: TRBJ2-2
D gene: TRBD2
clone size: NA
V gene: TRBV12-5
CDR3 DNA: TGTGCTAGTGGTTTGAGGCGGGGGGGCCCGGGCACCGGGGAGCTGTTTTTT
CDR3 protein: CASGLRRGGPGTGELFF

J gene: TRBJ2-7
D gene: TRBD1
clone size: NA
V gene: TRBV5-6
CDR3 DNA: TGTGCCAGCAGCTCGTACCTTACGGACAGGTCCTACGAGCAGTACTTC
CDR3 protein: CASSSYLTDRSYEQYF

J gene: TRBJ1-2
D gene: NA
clone size: NA
V gene: TRBV5-1
CDR3 DNA: TGCGCCAGCAGCTTGGGGACAGCCTATGGCTACACCTTC
CDR3 protein: CASSLGTAYGYTF